The text below deals with one T cell receptor (beta chain). The junction shows a germline mismatch at one end, possibly a read error. At the DNA level, this CDR3 is encoded by other sequences in the same sample as well. Assay: immunoSEQ multiplex PCR; the TCRdb copy retains only in-frame clones and omits some. The data hold about 330,000 clones, with roughly 87% observed a single time. These data belong to a study of blood T cell repertoires in COVID-19. Germline V gene data show CDR1 as MDHEN and CDR2 as SYDVKM. The length of the CDR3 is 14 residues. The chain couples TRBV28 to TRBJ2-7; weak D call: TRBD1 (5 bases). What was sequenced was peripheral blood. This clonotype was sampled from a man aged 30 to 39 with COVID-19, enrolled during active disease. CDR3 sequence: CASSLGRYSYEQYF. CDR3 coding DNA: TGTGCCAGCAGTCTGGGGCGATACTCCTACGAACAGTACTTC.